A selection of T cell receptor beta chains follows, all from one sample in a study of prognosis after radiotherapy for stage I lung cancer. Using its own MiXCR run on the multiplex PCR reads, TCRdb lists one record per CDR3 protein. The sample has approximately 30,000 distinct CDR3 sequences, approximately 30% seen once; the top ten hold around 35%. Specimen: PBMCs, collected before or after stereotactic body radiation therapy (not recorded which). Receptors were obtained from a donor aged 50 or older with non-small cell lung cancer. The CDR3 runs from the conserved cysteine through the conserved F or W. The D gene is left open where the match is weak. Clone size is given for some rows only: seen once, a few or many times, or a class if the clone is expanded.

>TRBV19|TRBJ2-1|many|NA
TGTGCCAGTAGCCAAACAGGTTTTTCCTACAATGAGCAGTTCTTC
CASSQTGFSYNEQFF
>TRBV20-1|TRBJ2-3|many|TRBD2
TGCAGTGTGGTGACTAGCGAAGATACGCAGTATTTT
CSVVTSEDTQYF
>TRBV20-1|TRBJ2-1|many|NA
TGCAGTGCCCAGCGGCCTATCCGGATATCTACTTACAATGAGCAGTTCTTC
CSAQRPIRISTYNEQFF
>TRBV20-1|TRBJ1-5|many|NA
TGCAGTGCTCGAGAGGATCAAAATCAGCCCCAGCATTTT
CSAREDQNQPQHF
>TRBV19|TRBJ2-2|many|TRBD1
TGTGCCAGTCAACAGGGGGACACCGGGGAGCTGTTTTTT
CASQQGDTGELFF
>TRBV5-1|TRBJ2-2|NA|NA
TGCGCCAGCAGCCCAGGGGTCGGGAGTAACACCGGGGAGCTGTTTTTT
CASSPGVGSNTGELFF
>TRBV19|TRBJ2-5|many|TRBD1
TGTGCCAGTAGTATCACAGGGGCTCGGGAGACCCAGTACTTC
CASSITGARETQYF
>TRBV20-1|TRBJ2-3|many|NA
TGCAGTGCCACAAGAAGGGGACGTACTAGCACAGATACGCAGTATTTT
CSATRRGRTSTDTQYF
>TRBV12-3/TRBV12-4|TRBJ2-7|many|NA
TGTGCCAGCAGTCCGGACACCTTCTACGAGCAGTACTTC
CASSPDTFYEQYF
>TRBV6-9|TRBJ2-1|many|TRBD2
TGTGCCAGCAGTTACACTCCCAGACGAGGGAGGGCCTACAATGAGCAGTTCTTC
CASSYTPRRGRAYNEQFF
>TRBV5-6|TRBJ2-2|many|NA
TGTGCCAGCAGCTTCCGCCGCTCGAACACCGGGGAGCTGTTTTTT
CASSFRRSNTGELFF
>TRBV2|TRBJ1-3|many|NA
TGTGCCACCCCGGGTAGAGGGGTAAACACCATATATTTT
CATPGRGVNTIYF
>TRBV6-1|TRBJ2-2|NA|NA
TGTGCCAGCAGTACCCAGTCTCCGTCCTCCGGGGAGCTGTTTTTT
CASSTQSPSSGELFF
>TRBV6-2/TRBV6-3|TRBJ2-7|NA|TRBD2
TGTGCCAGCAGTCCTCCGGGGGGCTACGAGCAGTACTTC
CASSPPGGYEQYF
>TRBV20-1|TRBJ2-7|NA|TRBD2
TGCAGTGCTAGAGGCGGGAGTGCGGCGGACGAGCAGTACTTC
CSARGGSAADEQYF
>TRBV11-2|TRBJ2-7|many|TRBD2
TGTGCCAGCAGCTTAGGGTCTACCTGGGGGGAGGGATCCTACGAGCAGTACTTC
CASSLGSTWGEGSYEQYF
>TRBV29-1|TRBJ2-1|many|TRBD1
TGCAGCGCGCCCGAGGGGACAGGCGTCTACAATGAGCAGTTCTTC
CSAPEGTGVYNEQFF
>TRBV7-3|TRBJ2-5|many|NA
TGTGCCAGCAGCTTAGGGGAGGCAGAGACCCAGTACTTC
CASSLGEAETQYF
>TRBV5-1|TRBJ2-3|many|NA
TGCGCCAGCAGCCCGGGGACTCTGGGGCCCACAGATACGCAGTATTTT
CASSPGTLGPTDTQYF
>TRBV28|TRBJ1-1|many|NA
TGTGCCAGCAGTTTGTGGCAGATGAACACTGAAGCTTTCTTT
CASSLWQMNTEAFF
>TRBV5-1|TRBJ2-3|many|TRBD2
TGCGCCAGTCAGACTAGCGGGAGTTCGGATACGCAGTATTTT
CASQTSGSSDTQYF
>TRBV5-6|TRBJ2-3|many|TRBD2
TGTGCCAGCAGCTTGGTCGGGACTAGCGGGACCACAGATACGCAGTATTTT
CASSLVGTSGTTDTQYF
>TRBV2|TRBJ2-7|many|NA
TGTGCCAGCAGTGGTCCTCGAGCGGAGATCACCTACGAGCAGTACTTC
CASSGPRAEITYEQYF
>TRBV6-5|TRBJ1-2|many|TRBD1
TGTGCCAGCAGTTTCGGACAGGGGAACCGGTATGGCTACACCTTC
CASSFGQGNRYGYTF
>TRBV6-1|TRBJ2-2|many|NA
TGTGCCAGCGAATCCAGGGGGAACACCGGGGAGCTGTTTTTT
CASESRGNTGELFF
>TRBV24-1|TRBJ2-7|many|TRBD2
TGTGCCACCAGTGATTTGGGACTAGCAGATTCCTACGAGCAGTACTTC
CATSDLGLADSYEQYF
>TRBV27|TRBJ2-7|NA|NA
TGTGCCAGCAGTTTTGGGGCGGAACAGCCCCTAGAGCAGTACTTC
CASSFGAEQPLEQYF
>TRBV10-3|TRBJ2-1|many|NA
TGTGCCATCAGTGACCTGGCCATACGGAATGAGCAGTTCTTC
CAISDLAIRNEQFF
>TRBV3-1|TRBJ1-1|NA|NA
TGTGCCAGCAGCCAAGGATCACAGGCCCGACGCTACGCTTTCTTT
CASSQGSQARRYAFF
>TRBV24-1|TRBJ2-6|NA|TRBD1
TGTGCCACCAGTGGAGGGGGGACAGGGTTTGACTCTTGGGCCAACGTCCTGACTTTC
CATSGGGTGFDSWANVLTF
>TRBV12-3/TRBV12-4|TRBJ1-1|many|NA
TGTGCCAGCAGTTTTGGGGGGGGGAACACTGAAGCTTTCTTT
CASSFGGGNTEAFF
>TRBV19|TRBJ2-1|many|NA
TGTGCCAGTAGTGTCCGGGACACCAATGAGCAGTTCTTC
CASSVRDTNEQFF
>TRBV25-1|TRBJ2-5|many|NA
TGTGCCAGCAGTGCCCTCAGCTATGGCGGAGGGGGCCAAGAGACCCAGTACTTC
CASSALSYGGGGQETQYF
>TRBV18|TRBJ2-2|many|NA
TGTGCCAGCTCACAACTGACAGTGAGCACCGGGGAGCTGTTTTTT
CASSQLTVSTGELFF
>TRBV5-1|TRBJ1-4|many|NA
TGCGCCAGCAGCCCTGTTCCCTGGGAAACTAATGAAAAACTGTTTTTT
CASSPVPWETNEKLFF